The 26 T cell receptor beta chains presented below share a single source sample, sequenced in a study of blood T cell repertoires in COVID-19. Sequenced by immunoSEQ multiplex PCR; TCRdb stores in-frame clones only, minus some. The data show about 140,000 clones, approximately 90% seen once. Sequencing input: peripheral blood. Source of these receptors: a woman aged 40 to 50 with acute or convalescent COVID-19.

The V gene is TRBV19, the J gene TRBJ1-4; 10 bases fit TRBD1. Trimming cost V 5 bases and J 5 bases; bases outside gene matches: 5. Germline CDR1 is LNHDA and CDR2 is SQIVND (reference sequence). This CDR3 spans 15 amino acids. The CDR3 loop reads CASSPRGQGNEKLFF. The CDR3 DNA reads as TGTGCCAGTAGTCCCCGGGGACAGGGGAATGAAAAACTGTTTTTT.

The J gene is TRBJ1-1, the V gene TRBV4-1; D is unclear. V was trimmed by 2 bases and J by 3 bases, leaving 7 bases between them. The germline V gene has CDR1 MGHRA and CDR2 YSYEKL. The CDR3 runs 13 residues. The CDR3 DNA reads as TGCGCCAGCAGCCAACTAGAGGACACTGAAGCTTTCTTT. Its translation: CASSQLEDTEAFF.

The chain couples TRBV2 to TRBJ2-3; 10 bases agree with TRBD2. Germline CDR1 reads SNHLY; CDR2 reads FYNNEI. The trim removed 3 bases at V and 0 bases at J, leaving 9 bases unmatched. CDR3 length: 18 amino acids. The CDR3 here is CASSDGLAGASSTDTQYF. CDR3 in DNA: TGTGCCAGCAGTGACGGGCTAGCGGGAGCCTCCAGCACAGATACGCAGTATTTT.

The rearrangement uses TRBV5-8 and TRBJ1-5; weak D call: TRBD1 (6 bases). V was trimmed by 4 bases and J by 7 bases, leaving 18 bases between them. Germline lookup yields CDR1 SGHTS and CDR2 YDEGEE. The CDR3 length is 15 residues. CDR3 amino acids: CASSIQGSLMQPQHF. The CDR3 region has the DNA TGTGCCAGCAGCATACAGGGATCCCTGATGCAGCCCCAGCATTTT. Full variable domain (outside the CDR3, taken from reference TRBV5-8 and TRBJ1-5): EAGVTQSPTHLIKTRGQQATLRCSPISGHTSVYWYQQALGLGLQFLLWYDEGEERNRGNFPPRFSGRQFPNYSSELNVNALELEDSALYLCASSIQGSLMQPQHFGDGTRLSIL.

This chain joins TRBV7-2 and TRBJ1-2; D possibly corresponds to TRBD1 (5 bases). The germline V gene has CDR1 SGHTA and CDR2 FQGNSA. CDR3 length equals 13 residues. Trimming took 1 base from V and 9 from J, leaving 12 bases between them. The CDR3 DNA reads TGTGCCAGCAGCTTAGAGACAGCCCGGCGCTACACCTTC. It translates to CASSLETARRYTF.

The chain is built from TRBV27 and TRBJ1-1, with unresolved D. This CDR3 region has 15 residues. Germline CDR1 MNHEY, CDR2 SMNVEV (reference sequence). Trimming pared 2 bases from V and 0 bases from J, leaving 10 bases between. CDR3 coding DNA: TGTGCCAGCAGTTTAACCGTTTCGGTGAACACTGAAGCTTTCTTT. It specifies CASSLTVSVNTEAFF.

The chain has TRBV6-2 or TRBV6-3 and TRBJ1-5; 7 positions agree with TRBD1. The CDR3 is 14 amino acids. After removal of 6 bases from V and 3 bases from J, the junction contained 5 bases not matched to a gene. Germline V gene lookup returns CDR1 MNHEY and CDR2 SVGEGT. The CDR3 nucleotides read TGTGCCAGCAGCCGCACAGGGGCCAATCAGCCCCAGCATTTT. Its translation: CASSRTGANQPQHF.

The chain couples TRBV6-2 or TRBV6-3 to TRBJ1-5; weak D call: TRBD1 (5 bases). Trimming removed 4 bases from V and 0 bases from J, with 13 bases in between. Germline lookup yields CDR1 MNHEY and CDR2 SVGEGT. This CDR3 is 16 amino acids long. The CDR3 nucleotides are TGTGCCAGCAGTTCCCGGACATCCTATAGCAATCAGCCCCAGCATTTT. This translates into CASSSRTSYSNQPQHF.

The V gene is TRBV3-1 (or the pseudogene TRBV3-2), the J gene TRBJ1-6; 8 bases fit TRBD1. Germline V gives CDR1 LGHDT, CDR2 YNNKEL (reference sequence). This CDR3 is built from 13 residues. V shed 3 bases and J 9 bases; nucleotides not matched to a gene: 1. The CDR3 DNA is TGTGCCAGCAGCCAGGACAGGGTTTCACCCCTCCACTTT. This sequence encodes CASSQDRVSPLHF.

The chain carries TRBV6-2 or TRBV6-3 and TRBJ2-7, with D possibly matching TRBD1 (5 bases). The CDR3 loop spans 14 amino acids. The V gene's germline CDR1 is MNHEY and CDR2 SVGEGT. V gave up 6 bases and J gave up 3 bases, with 15 bases separating them. CDR3 residues: CASSTALDNYEQYF. In nucleotides, the CDR3 is TGTGCCAGCAGCACTGCCCTGGACAACTACGAGCAGTACTTC.

The chain carries TRBV3-1 (or the pseudogene TRBV3-2) and TRBJ1-2; TRBD1 matches 7 bases. The V and J ends lost 2 bases and 4 bases, in that order; junction bases with no gene match: 7. In germline, CDR1 is LGHDT, CDR2 YNNKEL (reference sequence). CDR3 length equals 15 residues. The CDR3 DNA reads TGTGCCAGCAGCCAACCCGGGACAGAAATCTATGGCTACACCTTC. As protein: CASSQPGTEIYGYTF.

The CDR3 loop reads CASSLLGDLALYGYTF. The CDR3 bases are TGTGCCAGCAGCTTGTTGGGGGACTTAGCCCTCTATGGCTACACCTTC. The J gene is TRBJ1-2, the V gene TRBV7-9; D might be TRBD1 (5 bases). V lost 3 bases and J lost 4, with 18 bases in between. Germline-derived CDR1 and CDR2 are SEHNR and FQNEAQ (reference sequence). This CDR3 spans 16 amino acids.

The chain uses TRBV10-3 and TRBJ2-2, with 8 bases identical to TRBD2. The CDR3 is made up of 15 amino acids. The germline CDR1 and CDR2 sequences are ENHRY and SYGVKD. Unmatched junction bases numbered 2, after V lost 2 bases and J lost 3 bases. CDR3 residues: CAISERGGYTGELFF. The CDR3 region has the DNA TGTGCCATCAGTGAGCGGGGGGGTTACACCGGGGAGCTGTTTTTT.

The CDR3 protein is CASSQDSGLAYNEQFF. CDR3 in DNA: TGCGCCAGCAGCCAAGATTCGGGACTGGCCTACAATGAGCAGTTCTTC. This rearrangement joins TRBV4-3 to TRBJ2-1, with D tentatively TRBD2 (6 bases). Germline values: CDR1 LGHNA, CDR2 YSLEER. The CDR3 contains 16 residues. V was trimmed by 0 bases and J by 2 bases, leaving 11 bases between them.

The rearrangement joins TRBV28 to TRBJ2-7; TRBD1 might be the D (6 bases). V was trimmed by 4 bases and J by 4 bases, leaving 14 bases between them. The CDR3 loop spans 14 amino acids. Germline V gives CDR1 MDHEN, CDR2 SYDVKM. Here the CDR3 reads CASSSGTIFYEQYF. The CDR3 nucleotides read TGTGCCAGCAGTTCCGGGACAATATTTTACGAGCAGTACTTC.

The V gene is TRBV25-1, the J gene TRBJ1-2; possible D gene TRBD1, 5 bases. Per germline, CDR1 MGHDK and CDR2 SYGVNS. This CDR3 spans 14 amino acids. Trimming shortened V by 2 bases and J by 3 bases, and 10 bases separated the two germline ends. CDR3 in DNA: TGTGCCAGCAGTGAACAGAAAGGGGACTATGGCTACACCTTC. This gives the protein CASSEQKGDYGYTF.

The chain has TRBV5-4 and TRBJ1-2; a weak D match, TRBD1 (5 bases). The CDR3 is made up of 15 amino acids. With 4 bases removed from V and 5 bases from J, the gap between germline ends came to 18 bases. Germline CDR1 SGHNT, CDR2 YYREEE (reference sequence). CDR3 sequence reads: CASSRWGGEYYGYTF. The CDR3 DNA is TGTGCCAGCAGCCGGTGGGGGGGAGAATATTATGGCTACACCTTC.

This clone was recorded once. The chain carries TRBV5-1 and TRBJ1-1; 7 bases are shared with TRBD1. The CDR3 spans 14 residues. With 5 bases clipped from V and 11 bases from J, the junction kept 15 bases outside the gene matches. Germline CDR1 is SGHRS and CDR2 is YFSETQ. The chain's CDR3 is CASSPSLTGAAAFF. CDR3 nucleotides: TGCGCCAGCAGTCCAAGTCTCACAGGGGCTGCGGCTTTCTTT.

The rearrangement links TRBV4-1 to TRBJ2-5; the match to TRBD2 covers 11 bases. Germline CDR1 MGHRA, CDR2 YSYEKL. CDR3 size: 17 residues. V lost 4 bases to trimming and J lost 3 bases; unmatched junction nucleotides: 10. The CDR3 here is CASSLLAGGSAEETQYF. The CDR3 region has the DNA TGCGCCAGCAGCCTGCTAGCGGGGGGCTCGGCTGAAGAGACCCAGTACTTC.

This chain connects TRBV19 to TRBJ2-7, with 8 nucleotides matching TRBD1. The CDR3 runs 13 residues. The trim removed 5 bases at V and 5 bases at J, leaving 5 bases unmatched. Germline V gives CDR1 LNHDA, CDR2 SQIVND (reference sequence). In nucleotides, the CDR3 is TGTGCCAGTAGTTGGAACAGGGGGGACGAGCAGTACTTC. Translating it yields CASSWNRGDEQYF.

This clone has only one observation. The rearrangement joins TRBV6-5 to TRBJ1-1; the D gene is possibly TRBD1 (5 bases). The CDR3 has 14 residues. The V end lost 6 bases, the J end lost 6 bases, and 17 bases lay between the germline ends. Germline V CDR1 and CDR2: MNHEY, SVGAGI. DNA for the CDR3: TGTGCCAGCAGCTTTCAGGAGGGGAGCGCTGAAGCTTTCTTT. Its protein product is CASSFQEGSAEAFF.

This chain uses TRBV6-2 or TRBV6-3 with TRBJ2-7; no firm D call. The germline V gene encodes CDR1 MNHEY and CDR2 SVGEGT. The V end was cut by 1 base, the J end by 1 base, with 5 bases between. The CDR3 consists of 13 residues. In DNA form, the CDR3 reads TGTGCCAGCAGTTACTTGACTTCCTACGAGCAGTACTTC. It codes for CASSYLTSYEQYF.

V is TRBV6-5 and J is TRBJ2-3, with D possibly being TRBD2 (6 bases). The CDR3 sequence is 13 residues long. Germline V gene sequence: CDR1 MNHEY, CDR2 SVGAGI. The V end lost 4 bases, the J end lost 4 bases, and 9 bases lay between the germline ends. CDR3 DNA sequence: TGTGCCAGCAGTTGGAGGGCCGCAGATACGCAGTATTTT. Protein product: CASSWRAADTQYF.

The chain uses TRBV24-1 and TRBJ2-1; tentatively, D is TRBD1 (5 bases). This CDR3 comprises 14 residues. Germline CDR1 reads KGHDR; CDR2 reads SFDVKD. The V gene lost 3 bases and the J gene lost 11 bases, with 16 bases spanning the gap. The CDR3 loop reads CATSDLQELGQQFF. CDR3 nucleotides: TGTGCCACCAGTGATCTACAGGAGCTCGGACAGCAGTTCTTC.

The chain employs TRBV5-4 and TRBJ1-4; D call uncertain. The CDR3 is made up of 16 amino acids. CDR1 is SGHNT, CDR2 YYREEE, per germline (reference sequence). V lost 3 bases, J lost 1 base, and 13 bases lay in between. DNA of the CDR3: TGTGCCAGCAGCTACTCCGCCTCGGTAACTAATGAAAAACTGTTTTTT. Residues: CASSYSASVTNEKLFF.

The gene calls are TRBV11-2 and TRBJ2-7; D not certain. This CDR3 region has 14 residues. V lost 3 bases to trimming and J lost 0 bases, with 9 bases between them. Germline CDR1 is SGHAT and CDR2 is FQNNGV. CDR3 amino acids: CASSLGPVSYEQYF. CDR3 coding DNA: TGTGCCAGCAGCTTGGGCCCCGTCTCCTACGAGCAGTACTTC.